These T cell receptor beta chains were read from a single sample in a study of T cell responses to AZD1222 COVID-19 vaccine. Only in-frame clones appear in the TCRdb table, and some are missing; sequencing was by immunoSEQ multiplex PCR. The sample records about 56,000 clones, 80% to 90% being singletons. This material consisted of peripheral blood, taken on day 0 of AZD1222 vaccination. All receptors derive from an adult in good health. CDR3s include the opening cysteine and the closing phenylalanine or tryptophan. The D gene is left open where the match is weak.

d_gene	j_gene	v_gene	CDR3aa
-	TRBJ2-7	TRBV11-2	CASSLAGQLLNF
-	TRBJ2-7	TRBV2	CASSATSYEQYF
-	TRBJ1-6	TRBV6-5	CASSPGENSPLHF
-	TRBJ1-5	TRBV15	CATSRELGAGYQPQHF
TRBD2	TRBJ2-5	TRBV3-1/TRBV3-2	CASSHTAGGQYGQETQYF
-	TRBJ2-1	TRBV2	CASSSGTTAYNEQFF
-	TRBJ1-5	TRBV14	CASSQGGADQPQHF
-	TRBJ2-7	TRBV29-1	CSVGFGGRTDEQYF
-	TRBJ1-1	TRBV6-5	CASTETDTEAFF
-	TRBJ2-6	TRBV6-1	CASSEAWSSGANVLTF
-	TRBJ2-3	TRBV2	CASALARSTDTQYF
-	TRBJ2-7	TRBV4-2	CASSQDLGASSYEQYF
-	TRBJ1-2	TRBV29-1	CSVAGNYGYTF
-	TRBJ1-5	TRBV3-1/TRBV3-2	CASSQDRGQPQHF
-	TRBJ2-1	TRBV6-5	CASSSGQSSYNEQFF
-	TRBJ2-7	TRBV21-1	CASPPPTGSYEQYF
-	TRBJ1-5	TRBV12-3/TRBV12-4	CASSWGSNQPQHF
TRBD1	TRBJ2-5	TRBV25-1	CASSAPQGAGETQYF
-	TRBJ2-1	TRBV19	CASSIRGSYNEQFF
-	TRBJ2-7	TRBV29-1	CSVVAGIGSYEQYF
-	TRBJ1-5	TRBV6-5	CASRTLGQPQHF
-	TRBJ1-1	TRBV18	CASSPVQNTEAFF
-	TRBJ2-5	TRBV3-1/TRBV3-2	CASSAWDGAQETQYF
-	TRBJ1-6	TRBV20-1	CSASGARDWPLHF
-	TRBJ2-3	TRBV5-5	CASSFAPTDTQYF
-	TRBJ1-5	TRBV6-6	CASSRTSAYSNQPQHF
-	TRBJ1-4	TRBV2	CASRGRGREKLFF
-	TRBJ2-7	TRBV7-2	CASSLVPGQGGSYEQYF
-	TRBJ1-4	TRBV28	CANRAGLGEKLFF
-	TRBJ2-1	TRBV9	CASSGGSSYNEQFF
-	TRBJ2-3	TRBV28	CASSTLGQSRADTQYF
-	TRBJ2-7	TRBV4-1	CASSQESSYEQYF